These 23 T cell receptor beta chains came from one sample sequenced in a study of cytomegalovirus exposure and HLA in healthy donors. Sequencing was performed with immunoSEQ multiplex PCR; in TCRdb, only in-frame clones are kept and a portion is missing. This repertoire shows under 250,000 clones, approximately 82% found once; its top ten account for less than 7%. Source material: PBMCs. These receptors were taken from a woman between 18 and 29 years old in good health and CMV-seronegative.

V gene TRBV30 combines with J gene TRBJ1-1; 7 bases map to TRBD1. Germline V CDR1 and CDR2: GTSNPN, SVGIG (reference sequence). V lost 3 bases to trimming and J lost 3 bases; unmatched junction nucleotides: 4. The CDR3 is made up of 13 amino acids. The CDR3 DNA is TGTGCCTGGAGCCAGGGGGGGGACACTGAAGCTTTCTTT. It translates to CAWSQGGDTEAFF.

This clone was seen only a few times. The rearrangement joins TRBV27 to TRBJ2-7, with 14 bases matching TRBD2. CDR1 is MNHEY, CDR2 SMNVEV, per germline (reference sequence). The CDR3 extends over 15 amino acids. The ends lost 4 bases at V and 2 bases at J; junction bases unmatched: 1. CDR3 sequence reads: CASSWGLAGAYEQYF. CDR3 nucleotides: TGTGCCAGCAGTTGGGGACTAGCGGGAGCCTACGAGCAGTACTTC.

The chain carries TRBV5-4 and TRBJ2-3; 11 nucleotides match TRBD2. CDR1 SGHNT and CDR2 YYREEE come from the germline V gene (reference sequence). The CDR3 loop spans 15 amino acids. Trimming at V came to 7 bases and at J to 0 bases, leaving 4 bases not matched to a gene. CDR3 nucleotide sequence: TGTGCCAGCTCCATAGCGGGGGGGAGCACAGATACGCAGTATTTT. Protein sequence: CASSIAGGSTDTQYF. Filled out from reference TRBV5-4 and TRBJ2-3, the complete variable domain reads ETGVTQSPTHLIKTRGQQVTLRCSSQSGHNTVSWYQQALGQGPQFIFQYYREEENGRGNFPPRFSGLQFPNYSSELNVNALELDDSALYLCASSIAGGSTDTQYFGPGTRLTVL.

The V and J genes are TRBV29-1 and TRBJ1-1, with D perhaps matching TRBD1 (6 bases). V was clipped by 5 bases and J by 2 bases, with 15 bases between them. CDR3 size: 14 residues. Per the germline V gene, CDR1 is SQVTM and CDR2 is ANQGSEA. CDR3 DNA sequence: TGCAGCGTTCCTCAGGGGACCCTTAACACTGAAGCTTTCTTT. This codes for CSVPQGTLNTEAFF.

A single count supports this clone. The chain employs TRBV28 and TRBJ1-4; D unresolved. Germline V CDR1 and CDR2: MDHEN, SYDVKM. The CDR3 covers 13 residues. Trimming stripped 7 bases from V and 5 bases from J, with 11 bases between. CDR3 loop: CASKRGRNEKLFF. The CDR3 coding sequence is TGTGCCAGCAAGCGGGGAAGGAATGAAAAACTGTTTTTT.

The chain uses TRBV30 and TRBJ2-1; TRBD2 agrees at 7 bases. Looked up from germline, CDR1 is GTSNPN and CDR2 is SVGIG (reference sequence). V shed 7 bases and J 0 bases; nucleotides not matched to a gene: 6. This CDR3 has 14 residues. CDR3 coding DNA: TGTGCCTCCGGGGGGACCTTCTCCTACAATGAGCAGTTCTTC. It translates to CASGGTFSYNEQFF.

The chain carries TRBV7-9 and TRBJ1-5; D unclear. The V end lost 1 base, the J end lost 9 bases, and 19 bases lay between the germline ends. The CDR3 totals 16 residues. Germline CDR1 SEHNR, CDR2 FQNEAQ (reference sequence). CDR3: CASSLGPDGPRRPQHF. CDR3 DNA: TGTGCCAGCAGCTTAGGACCCGACGGACCGCGGCGGCCCCAGCATTTT.

The CDR3 is CASSVAQGRGTEAFF. The CDR3 region has the DNA TGTGCCAGCAGCGTAGCTCAGGGAAGGGGCACTGAAGCTTTCTTT. The V call is TRBV9, the J call TRBJ1-1; D may be TRBD1 (5 bases). Trimming removed 0 bases from V and 4 bases from J, with 13 bases in between. Germline assignment: CDR1 SGDLS and CDR2 YYNGEE. The CDR3 totals 15 residues.

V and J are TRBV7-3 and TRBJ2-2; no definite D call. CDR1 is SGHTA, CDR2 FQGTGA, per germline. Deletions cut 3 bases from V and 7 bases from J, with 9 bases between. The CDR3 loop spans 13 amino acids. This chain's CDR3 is CASSLRRHGELFF. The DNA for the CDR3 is TGTGCCAGCAGCTTGAGGCGTCACGGGGAGCTGTTTTTT. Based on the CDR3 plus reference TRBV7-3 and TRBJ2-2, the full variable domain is GAGVSQTPSNKVTEKGKYVELRCDPISGHTALYWYRQSLGQGPEFLIYFQGTGAADDSGLPNDRFFAVRPEGSVSTLKIQRTERGDSAVYLCASSLRRHGELFFGEGSRLTVL.

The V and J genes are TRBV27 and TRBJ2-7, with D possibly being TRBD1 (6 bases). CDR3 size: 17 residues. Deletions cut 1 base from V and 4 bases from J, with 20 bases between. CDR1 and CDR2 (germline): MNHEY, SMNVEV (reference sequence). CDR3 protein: CASSLFSRDNGVYEQYF. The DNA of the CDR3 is TGTGCCAGCAGTTTATTTTCGAGGGACAACGGGGTTTACGAGCAGTACTTC.

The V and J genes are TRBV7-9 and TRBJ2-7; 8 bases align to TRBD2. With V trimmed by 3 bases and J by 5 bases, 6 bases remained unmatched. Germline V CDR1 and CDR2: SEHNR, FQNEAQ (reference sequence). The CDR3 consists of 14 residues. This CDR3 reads CASSFGGASDEQYF. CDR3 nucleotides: TGTGCCAGCAGCTTCGGGGGGGCTTCGGACGAGCAGTACTTC. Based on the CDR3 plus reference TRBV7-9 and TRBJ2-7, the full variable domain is DTGVSQNPRHKITKRGQNVTFRCDPISEHNRLYWYRQTLGQGPEFLTYFQNEAQLEKSRLLSDRFSAERPKGSFSTLEIQRTEQGDSAMYLCASSFGGASDEQYFGPGTRLTVT.

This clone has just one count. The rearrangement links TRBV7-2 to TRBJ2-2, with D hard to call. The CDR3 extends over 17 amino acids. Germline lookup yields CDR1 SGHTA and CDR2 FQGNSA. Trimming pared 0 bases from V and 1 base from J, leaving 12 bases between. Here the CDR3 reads CASSLARSAGNTGELFF. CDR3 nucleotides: TGTGCCAGCAGCTTAGCCCGGTCCGCCGGGAACACCGGGGAGCTGTTTTTT.

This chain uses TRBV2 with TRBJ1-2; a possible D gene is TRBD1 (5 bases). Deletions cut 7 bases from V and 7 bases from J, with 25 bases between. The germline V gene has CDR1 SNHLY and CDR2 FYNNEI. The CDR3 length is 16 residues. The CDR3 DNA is TGTGCCAGCACGGGCCTTTCAGGCCCGGGGGGTCCTGGCTACACCTTC. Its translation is CASTGLSGPGGPGYTF.

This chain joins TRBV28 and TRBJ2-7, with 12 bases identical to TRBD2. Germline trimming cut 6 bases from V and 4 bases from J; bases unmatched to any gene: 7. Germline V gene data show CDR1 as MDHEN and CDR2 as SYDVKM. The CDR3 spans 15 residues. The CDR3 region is CASSPLAGGRYEQYF. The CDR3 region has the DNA TGTGCCAGCAGCCCGCTAGCGGGGGGGCGGTACGAGCAGTACTTC.

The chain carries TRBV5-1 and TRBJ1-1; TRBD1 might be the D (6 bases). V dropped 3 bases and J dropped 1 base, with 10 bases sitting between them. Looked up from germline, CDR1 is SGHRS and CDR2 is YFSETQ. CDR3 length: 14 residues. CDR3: CASSSTTGNTEAFF. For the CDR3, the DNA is TGCGCCAGCAGCTCCACGACAGGGAACACTGAAGCTTTCTTT.

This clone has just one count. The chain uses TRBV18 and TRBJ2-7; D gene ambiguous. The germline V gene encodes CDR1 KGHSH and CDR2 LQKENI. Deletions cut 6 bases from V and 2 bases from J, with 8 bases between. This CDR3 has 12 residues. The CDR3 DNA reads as TGTGCCAGCTCGCAAACAACCTACGAGCAGTACTTC. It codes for CASSQTTYEQYF.

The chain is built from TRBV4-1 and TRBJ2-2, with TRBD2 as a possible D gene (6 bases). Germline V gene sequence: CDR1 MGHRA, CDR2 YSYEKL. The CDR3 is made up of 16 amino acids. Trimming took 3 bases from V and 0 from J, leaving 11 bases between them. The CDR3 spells CASSHLGLANTGELFF. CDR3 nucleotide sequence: TGCGCCAGCAGCCACTTGGGACTCGCGAACACCGGGGAGCTGTTTTTT.

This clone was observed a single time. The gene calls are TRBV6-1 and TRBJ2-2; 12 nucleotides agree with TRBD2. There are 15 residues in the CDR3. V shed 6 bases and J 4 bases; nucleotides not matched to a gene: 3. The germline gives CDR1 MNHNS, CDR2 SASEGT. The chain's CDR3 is CASRRTSGVTGELFF. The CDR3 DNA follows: TGTGCCAGCAGGCGGACTAGCGGGGTCACCGGGGAGCTGTTTTTT.

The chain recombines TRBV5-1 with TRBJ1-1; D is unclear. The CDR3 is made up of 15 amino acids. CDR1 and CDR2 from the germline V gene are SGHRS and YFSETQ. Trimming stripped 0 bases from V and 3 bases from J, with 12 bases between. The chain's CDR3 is CASSLVAGVDTEAFF. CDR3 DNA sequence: TGCGCCAGCAGCTTGGTGGCAGGTGTAGACACTGAAGCTTTCTTT.

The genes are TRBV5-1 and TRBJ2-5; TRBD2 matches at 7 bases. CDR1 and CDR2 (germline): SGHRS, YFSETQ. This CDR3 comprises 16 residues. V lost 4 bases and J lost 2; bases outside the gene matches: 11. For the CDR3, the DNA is TGCGCCAGCAGCCCCGGCCTAGCGGCGTTGCAAGAGACCCAGTACTTC. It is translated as CASSPGLAALQETQYF. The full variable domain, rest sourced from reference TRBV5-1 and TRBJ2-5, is KAGVTQTPRYLIKTRGQQVTLSCSPISGHRSVSWYQQTPGQGLQFLFEYFSETQRNKGNFPGRFSGRQFSNSRSEMNVSTLELGDSALYLCASSPGLAALQETQYFGPGTRLLVL.

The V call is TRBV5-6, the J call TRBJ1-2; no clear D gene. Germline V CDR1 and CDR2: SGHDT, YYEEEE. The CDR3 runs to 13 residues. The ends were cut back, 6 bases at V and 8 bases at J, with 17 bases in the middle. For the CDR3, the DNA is TGTGCCAGCACCCAGATAGTAAAACTCGGCTACACCTTC. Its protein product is CASTQIVKLGYTF.

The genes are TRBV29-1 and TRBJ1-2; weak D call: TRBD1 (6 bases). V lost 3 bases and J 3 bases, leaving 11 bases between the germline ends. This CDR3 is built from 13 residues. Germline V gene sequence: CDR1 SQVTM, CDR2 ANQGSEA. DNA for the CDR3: TGCAGCGTTGATCGGGGGCTTGACTATGGCTACACCTTC. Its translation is CSVDRGLDYGYTF.

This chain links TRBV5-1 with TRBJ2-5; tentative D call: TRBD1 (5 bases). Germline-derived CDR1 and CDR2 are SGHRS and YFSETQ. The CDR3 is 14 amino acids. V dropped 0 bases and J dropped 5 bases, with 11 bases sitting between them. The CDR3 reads CASSLDRSLETQYF. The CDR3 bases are TGCGCCAGCAGCTTGGACAGGTCTTTGGAGACCCAGTACTTC. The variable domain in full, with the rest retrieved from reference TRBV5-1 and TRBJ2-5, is KAGVTQTPRYLIKTRGQQVTLSCSPISGHRSVSWYQQTPGQGLQFLFEYFSETQRNKGNFPGRFSGRQFSNSRSEMNVSTLELGDSALYLCASSLDRSLETQYFGPGTRLLVL.